This paragraph covers one T cell receptor (beta chain) sequence. The target antigen is unknown. Measured with immunoSEQ multiplex PCR; TCRdb has only the in-frame clones, and not every one. The sample carries 30,000 to 40,000 clones, around 96% recorded once. The data were taken from a study of circulating and synovial CD4+ cells in juvenile arthritis. The CDR3 consists of 16 residues. V dropped 7 bases and J dropped 0 bases, with 18 bases sitting between them. Per the germline V gene, CDR1 is MDHEN and CDR2 is SYDVKM. Study conclusions and caveats: The pathogenic-like versus bulk T cell difference escaped Vbeta family analysis. Circulating pathogenic-like lymphocytes shared a substantially higher fraction of CDR3 sequences with synovium than bulk blood.

The receptor comes from a human donor with juvenile idiopathic arthritis. V is TRBV28 and J is TRBJ1-2; D is unclear. Sequenced sample: CD4+ T cells from blood. The CDR3 bases are TGTGCCAGCACCTCCCTCCAGGAAATAGCTAACTATGGCTACACCTTC. It is translated as CASTSLQEIANYGYTF.